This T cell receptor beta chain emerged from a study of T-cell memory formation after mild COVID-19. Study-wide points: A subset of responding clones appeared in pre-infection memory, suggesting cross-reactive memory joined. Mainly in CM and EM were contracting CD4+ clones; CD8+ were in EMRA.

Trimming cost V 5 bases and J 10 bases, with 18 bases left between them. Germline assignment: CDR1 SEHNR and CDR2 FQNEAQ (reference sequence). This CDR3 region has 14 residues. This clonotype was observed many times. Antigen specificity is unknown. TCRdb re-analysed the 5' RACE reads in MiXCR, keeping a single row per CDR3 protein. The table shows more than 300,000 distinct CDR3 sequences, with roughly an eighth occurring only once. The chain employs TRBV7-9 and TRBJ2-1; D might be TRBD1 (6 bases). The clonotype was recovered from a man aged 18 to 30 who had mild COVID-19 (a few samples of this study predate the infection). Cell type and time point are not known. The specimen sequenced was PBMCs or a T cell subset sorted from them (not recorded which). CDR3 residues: CASSPSKGVGEQFF. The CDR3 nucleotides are TGTGCCAGCAGCCCAAGCAAGGGGGTTGGCGAGCAGTTCTTC.